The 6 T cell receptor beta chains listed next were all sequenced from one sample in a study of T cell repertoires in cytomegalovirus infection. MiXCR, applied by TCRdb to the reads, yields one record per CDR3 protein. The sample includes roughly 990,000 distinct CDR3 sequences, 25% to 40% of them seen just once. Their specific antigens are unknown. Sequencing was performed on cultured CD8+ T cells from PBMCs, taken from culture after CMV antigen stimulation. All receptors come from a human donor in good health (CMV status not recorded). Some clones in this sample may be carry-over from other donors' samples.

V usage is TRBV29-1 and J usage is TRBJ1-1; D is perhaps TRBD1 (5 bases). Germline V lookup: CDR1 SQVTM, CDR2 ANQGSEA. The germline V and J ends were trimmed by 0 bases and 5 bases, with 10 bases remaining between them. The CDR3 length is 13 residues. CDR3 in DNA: TGCAGCGTTGAAGATCTTGGGGGAACTGAAGCTTTCTTT. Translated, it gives CSVEDLGGTEAFF. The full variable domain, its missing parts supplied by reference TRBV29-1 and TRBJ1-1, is SAVISQKPSRDICQRGTSLTIQCQVDSQVTMMFWYRQQPGQSLTLIATANQGSEATYESGFVIDKFPISRPNLTFSTLTVSNMSPEDSSIYLCSVEDLGGTEAFFGQGTRLTVV.

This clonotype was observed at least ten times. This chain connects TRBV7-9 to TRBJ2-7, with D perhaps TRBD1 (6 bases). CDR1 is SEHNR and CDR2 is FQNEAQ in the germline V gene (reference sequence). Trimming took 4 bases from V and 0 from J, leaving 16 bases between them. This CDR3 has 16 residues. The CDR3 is CASSSITGMVSYEQYF. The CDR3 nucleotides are TGTGCCAGCAGCTCGATTACAGGGATGGTCTCCTACGAGCAGTACTTC.

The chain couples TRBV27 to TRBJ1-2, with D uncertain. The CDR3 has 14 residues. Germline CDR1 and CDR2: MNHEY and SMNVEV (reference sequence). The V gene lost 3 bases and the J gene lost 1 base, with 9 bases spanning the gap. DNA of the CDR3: TGTGCCAGCAGTTTTTCGAGCAGTAACTATGGCTACACCTTC. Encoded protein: CASSFSSSNYGYTF.

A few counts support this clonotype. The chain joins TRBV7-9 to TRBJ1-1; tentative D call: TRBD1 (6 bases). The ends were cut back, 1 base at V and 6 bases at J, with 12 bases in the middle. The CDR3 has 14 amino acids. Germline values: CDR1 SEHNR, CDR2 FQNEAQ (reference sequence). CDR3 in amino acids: CASSLVVGGAEAFF. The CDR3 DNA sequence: TGTGCCAGCAGCTTAGTGGTAGGGGGTGCTGAAGCTTTCTTT.

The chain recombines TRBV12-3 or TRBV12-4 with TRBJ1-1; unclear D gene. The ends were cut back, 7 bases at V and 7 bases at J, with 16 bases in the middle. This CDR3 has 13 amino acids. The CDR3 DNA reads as TGTGCCAGCACCCTAGAGGGAGGTAATGAAGCTTTCTTT. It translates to CASTLEGGNEAFF.

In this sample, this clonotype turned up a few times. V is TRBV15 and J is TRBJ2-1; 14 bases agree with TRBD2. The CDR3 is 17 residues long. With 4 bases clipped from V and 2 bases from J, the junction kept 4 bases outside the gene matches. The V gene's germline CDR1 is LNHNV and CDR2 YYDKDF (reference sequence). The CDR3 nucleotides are TGTGCCACCAGCAACGAGGGACTAGCGGGGGCCTACAATGAGCAGTTCTTC. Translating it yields CATSNEGLAGAYNEQFF.